The clone carrying this T cell receptor (beta chain) was observed at least ten times. This entry comes from a study of CD8+CD57+ T cells in acquired aplastic anemia. The wider study: Healthy CD8+ samples averaged approximately 11 million reads.

This CDR3 contains 15 residues. CDR1 is LGHNA, CDR2 YNFKEQ, per germline. Trimming removed 4 bases at V and 4 bases at J, with 16 bases between. Genomic DNA acted as the template from which TCR beta VDJ combination and CDR3 sequence profiling were carried out. One entry per CDR3 protein results from TCRdb running MiXCR on the reads. The sample records around 190,000 distinct CDR3 sequences, around 59% being singletons. Sequenced sample: sorted CD4+, CD8+, or CD8+CD57+ T cells (not recorded which) from PBMCs. This chain connects TRBV4-2 to TRBJ1-2; the D gene is possibly TRBD1 (5 bases). This clonotype was sampled from a human donor in good health, serving as a control. The CDR3 coding sequence is TGTGCCAGCAGCCCCATGACAGACCATCCCTATGGCTACACCTTC. Translation: CASSPMTDHPYGYTF.